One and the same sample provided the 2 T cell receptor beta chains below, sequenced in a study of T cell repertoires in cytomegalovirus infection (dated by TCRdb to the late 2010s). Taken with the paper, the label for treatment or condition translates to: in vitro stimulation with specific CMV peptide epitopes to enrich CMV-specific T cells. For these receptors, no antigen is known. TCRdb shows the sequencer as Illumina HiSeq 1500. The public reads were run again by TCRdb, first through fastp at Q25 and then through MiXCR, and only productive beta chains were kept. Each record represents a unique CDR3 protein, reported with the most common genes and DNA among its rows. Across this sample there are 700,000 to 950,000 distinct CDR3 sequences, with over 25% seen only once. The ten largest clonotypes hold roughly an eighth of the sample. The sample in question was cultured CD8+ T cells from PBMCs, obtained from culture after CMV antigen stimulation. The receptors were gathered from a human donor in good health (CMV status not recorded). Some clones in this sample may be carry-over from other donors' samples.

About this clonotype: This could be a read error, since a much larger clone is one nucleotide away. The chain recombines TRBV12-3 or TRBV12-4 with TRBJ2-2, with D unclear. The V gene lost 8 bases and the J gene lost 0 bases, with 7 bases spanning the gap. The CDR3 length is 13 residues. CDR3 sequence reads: CASGHSNTGELFF. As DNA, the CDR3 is TGTGCCAGCGGTCACTCGAACACCGGGGAGCTGTTTTTT.

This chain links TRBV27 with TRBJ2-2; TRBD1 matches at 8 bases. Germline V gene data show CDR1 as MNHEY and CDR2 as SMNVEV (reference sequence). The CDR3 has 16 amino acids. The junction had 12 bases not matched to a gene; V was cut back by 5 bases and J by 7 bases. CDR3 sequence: CASSPRTGTIVGELFF. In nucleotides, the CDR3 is TGTGCCAGCAGTCCTAGGACAGGGACAATAGTCGGGGAGCTGTTTTTT.